This T cell receptor (beta chain) was captured by sequencing in a study of T cell changes during pregnancy in multiple sclerosis. Measured with immunoSEQ multiplex PCR; TCRdb has only the in-frame clones, and not every one. In the table there are tens of thousands of clones, around 94% of which are singletons. Germline V lookup: CDR1 SGHTA, CDR2 FQGNSA. Deletions cut 2 bases from V and 8 bases from J, with 10 bases between. The CDR3 spans 13 residues. The receptor was isolated from a female donor with multiple sclerosis, enrolled in a pregnancy study. The sample in question was CD4+ T cells from peripheral blood mononuclear cells, obtained after pregnancy. The rearrangement links TRBV7-2 to TRBJ1-3, with a tentative D call TRBD1 (5 bases). CDR3 in amino acids: CASSLQGTDTIYF. The CDR3 DNA is TGTGCCAGCAGCTTACAGGGTACAGACACCATATATTTT. Complete variable domain (other parts from reference TRBV7-2 and TRBJ1-3): GAGVSQSPSNKVTEKGKDVELRCDPISGHTALYWYRQSLGQGLEFLIYFQGNSAPDKSGLPSDRFSAERTGGSVSTLTIQRTQQEDSAVYLCASSLQGTDTIYFGEGSWLTVV.